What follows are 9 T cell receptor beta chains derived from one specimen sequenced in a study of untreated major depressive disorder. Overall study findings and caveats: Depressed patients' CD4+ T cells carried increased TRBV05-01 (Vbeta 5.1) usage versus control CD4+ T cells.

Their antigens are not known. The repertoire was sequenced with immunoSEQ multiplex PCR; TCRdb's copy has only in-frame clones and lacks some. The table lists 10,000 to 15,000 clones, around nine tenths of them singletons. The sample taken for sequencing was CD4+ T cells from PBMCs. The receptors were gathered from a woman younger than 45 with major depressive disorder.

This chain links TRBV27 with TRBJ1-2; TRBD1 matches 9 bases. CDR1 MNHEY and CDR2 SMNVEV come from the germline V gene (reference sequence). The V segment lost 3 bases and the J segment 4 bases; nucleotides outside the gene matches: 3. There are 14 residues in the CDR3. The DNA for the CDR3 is TGTGCCAGCAGTTTCGGACAGGGGCTCTATGGCTACACCTTC. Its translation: CASSFGQGLYGYTF.

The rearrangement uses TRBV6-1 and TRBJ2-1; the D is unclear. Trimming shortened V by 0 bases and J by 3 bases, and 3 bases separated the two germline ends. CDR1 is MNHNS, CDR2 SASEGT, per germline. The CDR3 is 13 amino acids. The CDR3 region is CASSEAGYNEQFF. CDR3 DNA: TGTGCCAGCAGTGAAGCGGGCTACAATGAGCAGTTCTTC.

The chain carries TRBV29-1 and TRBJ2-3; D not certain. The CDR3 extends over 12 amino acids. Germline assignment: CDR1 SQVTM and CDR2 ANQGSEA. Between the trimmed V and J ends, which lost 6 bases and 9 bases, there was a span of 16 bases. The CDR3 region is CSVQLNYDTQYF. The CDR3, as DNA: TGCAGCGTCCAACTTAACTACGACACGCAGTATTTT.

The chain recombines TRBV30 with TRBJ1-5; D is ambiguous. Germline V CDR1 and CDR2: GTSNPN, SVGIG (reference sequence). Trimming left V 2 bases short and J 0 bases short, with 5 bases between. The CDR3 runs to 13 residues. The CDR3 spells CAWSPDSNQPQHF. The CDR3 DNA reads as TGTGCCTGGAGTCCCGATAGCAATCAGCCCCAGCATTTT. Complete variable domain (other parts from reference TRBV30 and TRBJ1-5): SQTIHQWPATLVQPVGSPLSLECTVEGTSNPNLYWYRQAAGRGLQLLFYSVGIGQISSEVPQNLSASRPQDRQFILSSKKLLLSDSGFYLCAWSPDSNQPQHFGDGTRLSIL.

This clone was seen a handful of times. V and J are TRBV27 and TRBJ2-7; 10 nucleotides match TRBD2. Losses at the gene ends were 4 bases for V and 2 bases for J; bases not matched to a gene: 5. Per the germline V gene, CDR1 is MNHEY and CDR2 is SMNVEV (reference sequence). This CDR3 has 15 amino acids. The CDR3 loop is CASSYLAGETYEQYF. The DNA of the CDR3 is TGTGCCAGCAGTTATCTAGCGGGGGAAACCTACGAGCAGTACTTC.

In DNA, the CDR3 is TGTGCCAGCAGTCGGACTCCACATCAGCCCCAGCATTTT. Translated: CASSRTPHQPQHF. The chain is built from TRBV6-5 and TRBJ1-5; D is unclear. This CDR3 is 13 amino acids long. The germline V gene has CDR1 MNHEY and CDR2 SVGAGI. Trimming left V 5 bases short and J 5 bases short, with 10 bases between.

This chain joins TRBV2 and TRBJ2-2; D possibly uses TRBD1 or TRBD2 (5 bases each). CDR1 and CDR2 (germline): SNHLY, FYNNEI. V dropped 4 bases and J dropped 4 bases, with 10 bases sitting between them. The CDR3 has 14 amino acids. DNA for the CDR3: TGTGCCAGCAGTGCCCAGGGACCCACCGGGGAGCTGTTTTTT. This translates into CASSAQGPTGELFF. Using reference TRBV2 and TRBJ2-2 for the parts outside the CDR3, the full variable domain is EPEVTQTPSHQVTQMGQEVILRCVPISNHLYFYWYRQILGQKVEFLVSFYNNEISEKSEIFDDQFSVERPDGSNFTLKIRSTKLEDSAMYFCASSAQGPTGELFFGEGSRLTVL.

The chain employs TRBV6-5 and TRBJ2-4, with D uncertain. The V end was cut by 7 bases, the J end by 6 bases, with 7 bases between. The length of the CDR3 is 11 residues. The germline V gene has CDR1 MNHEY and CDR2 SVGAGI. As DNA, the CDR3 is TGTGCCAGCACTCAGTCAAACATTCAGTACTTC. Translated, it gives CASTQSNIQYF.

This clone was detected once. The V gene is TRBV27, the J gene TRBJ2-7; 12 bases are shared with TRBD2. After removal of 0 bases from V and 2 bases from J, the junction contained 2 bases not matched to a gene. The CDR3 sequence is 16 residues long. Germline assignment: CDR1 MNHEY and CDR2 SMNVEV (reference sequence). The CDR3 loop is CASSLSWTSGAYEQYF. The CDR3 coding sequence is TGTGCCAGCAGTTTATCGTGGACTAGCGGGGCCTACGAGCAGTACTTC.